These 25 T cell receptor beta chains share one sample of origin, sequenced in a study of memory B cells and T cells in multiple sclerosis. This table comes from immunoSEQ multiplex PCR, and its TCRdb copy is limited to in-frame clones, with some not included. This table holds 8,000 or so clones, about 60% found once. Specimen: memory (CD45RO+) CD8+ T cells from blood. The receptor set was obtained from a human donor with multiple sclerosis.

The chain uses TRBV6-1 and TRBJ2-3, with TRBD2 identical over 12 bases. J gave up 1 base and V 4 bases, and 0 bases lay outside the gene matches. Germline V gives CDR1 MNHNS, CDR2 SASEGT. This CDR3 is built from 15 residues. In DNA form, the CDR3 reads TGTGCCAGCAGTGGACTAGCGGGGGGCACAGATACGCAGTATTTT. The encoded protein is CASSGLAGGTDTQYF.

V usage is TRBV2 and J usage is TRBJ2-1; 15 bases agree with TRBD2. CDR3 length equals 18 residues. Germline V gene lookup returns CDR1 SNHLY and CDR2 FYNNEI. As DNA, the CDR3 is TGTGCAGTTAACCCGGGACTAGCGGGAGGTGGCTCCTACAATGAGCAGTTCTTC. Its translation: CAVNPGLAGGGSYNEQFF.

The genes are TRBV7-9 and TRBJ1-5, with D unresolved. Trimming stripped 6 bases from V and 0 bases from J, with 9 bases between. CDR1 is SEHNR and CDR2 is FQNEAQ in the germline V gene (reference sequence). The CDR3 runs to 14 residues. CDR3 coding DNA: TGTGCCAGCAGGGACTCCTATAGCAATCAGCCCCAGCATTTT. Translated: CASRDSYSNQPQHF.

By its share, this clone is medium-sized. The chain combines TRBV2 with TRBJ1-1, with 8 bases aligning to TRBD1. The CDR3 consists of 15 residues. In germline, CDR1 is SNHLY, CDR2 FYNNEI. J was trimmed by 2 bases and V by 3 bases; bases with no gene match: 5. The CDR3: CASSDNRGENTEAFF. In DNA form, the CDR3 reads TGTGCCAGCAGTGATAACAGGGGGGAAAACACTGAAGCTTTCTTT.

The chain combines TRBV18 with TRBJ2-5; TRBD1 aligns across 11 bases. CDR1 and CDR2 (germline): KGHSH, LQKENI. The CDR3 has 15 residues. Losses at the gene ends were 3 bases for V and 5 bases for J; bases not matched to a gene: 5. CDR3 sequence reads: CASSPDRGLLETQYF. The DNA for the CDR3 is TGTGCCAGCTCACCGGACAGGGGGCTGTTGGAGACCCAGTACTTC.

V usage is TRBV27 and J usage is TRBJ1-1; TRBD1 is a possible D gene (5 bases). Germline lookup yields CDR1 MNHEY and CDR2 SMNVEV (reference sequence). The germline V and J ends were trimmed by 5 bases and 0 bases, with 10 bases remaining between them. The CDR3 totals 14 residues. In DNA form, the CDR3 reads TGTGCCAGCAGTCGAGCAGGGATGAACACTGAAGCTTTCTTT. Amino acid sequence: CASSRAGMNTEAFF.

The chain carries TRBV2 and TRBJ1-2, with D unresolved. The CDR3 is 14 amino acids. Germline CDR1 reads SNHLY; CDR2 reads FYNNEI. Trimming removed 8 bases from V and 7 bases from J, with 20 bases in between. The CDR3 bases are TGTGCCAGCTCCCGAGACATACTCTTGGGTGGCTACACCTTC. Translation: CASSRDILLGGYTF.

The chain uses TRBV27 and TRBJ1-1, with D perhaps matching TRBD1 (5 bases). Germline-derived CDR1 and CDR2 are MNHEY and SMNVEV (reference sequence). The CDR3 contains 12 residues. V was clipped by 4 bases and J by 8 bases, with 11 bases between them. The CDR3 nucleotides are TGTGCCAGCAGTTCCGGGACTTCGGAAGCTTTCTTT. Residues: CASSSGTSEAFF.

The chain couples TRBV11-1 to TRBJ2-7, with 13 bases fitting TRBD2. Trimming cost V 5 bases and J 10 bases; bases outside gene matches: 8. Germline CDR1 reads SGHAT; CDR2 reads FQDESV (reference sequence). The CDR3 is 14 amino acids. CDR3 amino acids: CASSGRTSGGSQYF. The CDR3 DNA reads as TGTGCCAGCAGCGGCCGGACTAGCGGGGGCTCACAGTACTTC.

The V call is TRBV5-6, the J call TRBJ1-4; D is possibly TRBD1 (5 bases). CDR1 is SGHDT, CDR2 YYEEEE, per germline. The CDR3 is 14 residues long. Trimming removed 0 bases from V and 5 bases from J, with 8 bases in between. The CDR3 here is CASSLAGGNEKLFF. The DNA of the CDR3 is TGTGCCAGCAGCTTGGCTGGGGGGAATGAAAAACTGTTTTTT. Looking up the rest from reference TRBV5-6 and TRBJ1-4 gives the full variable domain: DAGVTQSPTHLIKTRGQQVTLRCSPKSGHDTVSWYQQALGQGPQFIFQYYEEEERQRGNFPDRFSGHQFPNYSSELNVNALLLGDSALYLCASSLAGGNEKLFFGSGTQLSVL.

The chain uses TRBV19 and TRBJ1-2; TRBD1 agrees at 8 bases. V was clipped by 9 bases and J by 5 bases; unmatched bases: 8. CDR3 size: 13 residues. The germline CDR1 and CDR2 sequences are LNHDA and SQIVND (reference sequence). The CDR3 DNA reads as TGTGCCAGCGCGGCACGGACAGGGTATGGCTACACCTTC. It is translated as CASAARTGYGYTF.

This clone occurred a few times. V is TRBV7-9 and J is TRBJ2-5; 8 bases fit TRBD1. Germline lookup yields CDR1 SEHNR and CDR2 FQNEAQ (reference sequence). There are 16 residues in the CDR3. Unmatched junction bases numbered 9, after V lost 1 base and J lost 5 bases. The CDR3 is CASSLGWAGGTETQYF. CDR3 DNA sequence: TGTGCCAGCAGCTTAGGGTGGGCAGGGGGCACGGAGACCCAGTACTTC.

This chain uses TRBV10-3 with TRBJ2-7, with 7 bases lining up with TRBD1. V lost 6 bases to trimming and J lost 6 bases; unmatched junction nucleotides: 5. The CDR3 contains 12 residues. Germline assignment: CDR1 ENHRY and CDR2 SYGVKD. CDR3 in amino acids: CAISEGTVEQYF. CDR3 coding DNA: TGTGCCATCAGCGAGGGGACAGTCGAGCAGTACTTC.

As to this clone: One end of the junction does not line up with germline, which may come from a read error. V usage is TRBV6-1 and J usage is TRBJ2-1; 13 bases fit TRBD2. This CDR3 contains 17 residues. The germline V gene has CDR1 MNHNS and CDR2 SASEGT. The CDR3 reads CAISDGRLAGGVDEQFF. The CDR3 bases are TGTGCCATCAGTGATGGGCGACTAGCGGGAGGCGTCGATGAGCAGTTCTTC.

This clone was counted between two and nine times. The chain is built from TRBV4-1 and TRBJ2-7; 9 bases agree with TRBD2. The CDR3 is made up of 17 amino acids. Germline V gene lookup returns CDR1 MGHRA and CDR2 YSYEKL. The J segment lost 1 base and the V segment lost 1 base, leaving 8 bases of the junction unmatched. The CDR3 DNA follows: TGCGCCAGCAGCCAAGCGAGATGGCTAGCGGGGTCCTACGAGCAGTACTTC. Its protein product is CASSQARWLAGSYEQYF.

The rearrangement joins TRBV5-8 to TRBJ1-1; weak D call: TRBD1 (6 bases). Germline-derived CDR1 and CDR2 are SGHTS and YDEGEE. V was clipped by 0 bases and J by 5 bases, with 11 bases between them. This CDR3 has 14 amino acids. The chain's CDR3 is CASSLAGGGTEAFF. For the CDR3, the DNA is TGTGCCAGCAGCTTGGCGGGGGGCGGGACTGAAGCTTTCTTT.

The chain combines TRBV9 with TRBJ2-1; D may be TRBD2 (7 bases). V was clipped by 4 bases and J by 6 bases, with 17 bases between them. Germline CDR1 SGDLS, CDR2 YYNGEE. The CDR3 is made up of 15 amino acids. CDR3 bases: TGTGCCAGCAGCCCCCTGGGGGGAGGGGGCAATGAGCAGTTCTTC. Translating gives CASSPLGGGGNEQFF.

This clone is labeled as medium-sized. This rearrangement joins TRBV6-6 to TRBJ1-1; D call uncertain. Trimming stripped 5 bases from V and 0 bases from J, with 13 bases between. The germline V gene encodes CDR1 MNHNY and CDR2 SVGAGI (reference sequence). The CDR3 runs 15 residues. CDR3 coding DNA: TGTGCCAGCAGTACATATACAACCATGAACACTGAAGCTTTCTTT. It translates to CASSTYTTMNTEAFF.

The chain has TRBV5-5 and TRBJ1-3; D call uncertain. Per the germline V gene, CDR1 is SGHKS and CDR2 is YYEKEE (reference sequence). The CDR3 runs to 12 residues. Trimming removed 4 bases from V and 1 base from J, with 3 bases in between. The CDR3 region has the DNA TGTGCCAGCAGCCCATCTGGAAACACCATATATTTT. Translated: CASSPSGNTIYF. The complete variable domain, with remaining parts taken from reference TRBV5-5 and TRBJ1-3, reads DAGVTQSPTHLIKTRGQQVTLRCSPISGHKSVSWYQQVLGQGPQFIFQYYEKEERGRGNFPDRFSARQFPNYSSELNVNALLLGDSALYLCASSPSGNTIYFGEGSWLTVV.

CDR3 sequence: CASSLGTSEYNEQFF. The CDR3 coding sequence is TGTGCCAGCAGCTTGGGGACTAGCGAATACAATGAGCAGTTCTTC. This chain connects TRBV5-8 to TRBJ2-1, with TRBD2 identical over 9 bases. With V trimmed by 0 bases and J by 4 bases, 2 bases remained unmatched. The CDR3 totals 15 residues. Per the germline V gene, CDR1 is SGHTS and CDR2 is YDEGEE.

This clone occurred a few times. The chain uses TRBV10-2 and TRBJ2-1, with no clear D. V was pared by 0 bases and J by 2 bases, with 11 bases between. This CDR3 spans 16 amino acids. Germline CDR1 is WSHSY and CDR2 is SAAADI. The CDR3 sequence: CASSESIYKAYNEQFF. CDR3 in DNA: TGCGCCAGCAGTGAGTCGATCTATAAAGCCTACAATGAGCAGTTCTTC.

This sequence joins TRBV27 and TRBJ2-6; D is undetermined. Germline CDR1 is MNHEY and CDR2 is SMNVEV (reference sequence). V lost 7 bases to trimming and J lost 4 bases, with 8 bases between them. The length of the CDR3 is 13 residues. The CDR3 nucleotides are TGTGCCAGCACCCAGGCAGGGGCCAACGTCCTGACTTTC. Translated: CASTQAGANVLTF.

This clone has only a few counts. The gene calls are TRBV4-2 and TRBJ2-3; 11 bases line up with TRBD2. Germline V CDR1 and CDR2: LGHNA, YNFKEQ. The CDR3 has 14 residues. With 5 bases clipped from V and 5 bases from J, the junction kept 3 bases outside the gene matches. The CDR3 loop reads CASSTGTSGDTQYF. Here the CDR3 DNA reads TGTGCCAGCAGCACCGGGACTAGCGGAGATACGCAGTATTTT.

This clone was detected a few times. The V and J genes are TRBV6-4 and TRBJ2-6; tentatively, D is TRBD1 (5 bases). Trimming pared 4 bases from V and 0 bases from J, leaving 10 bases between. The CDR3 has 16 amino acids. Germline CDR1 reads MRHNA; CDR2 reads SNTAGT. CDR3 bases: TGTGCCAGCAGTGGCACCGACAGCTCTGGGGCCAACGTCCTGACTTTC. It translates to CASSGTDSSGANVLTF.

Only one count was recorded for this clone. The rearrangement joins TRBV19 to TRBJ1-1; D gene ambiguous. CDR1 LNHDA and CDR2 SQIVND come from the germline V gene (reference sequence). The length of the CDR3 is 13 residues. V lost 6 bases and J lost 1, with 9 bases in between. CDR3 nucleotides: TGTGCCAGTAGCAGAGGCGGGAACACTGAAGCTTTCTTT. It codes for CASSRGGNTEAFF. The entire variable domain, with the rest obtained from reference TRBV19 and TRBJ1-1, is as follows: DGGITQSPKYLFRKEGQNVTLSCEQNLNHDAMYWYRQDPGQGLRLIYYSQIVNDFQKGDIAEGYSVSREKKESFPLTVTSAQKNPTAFYLCASSRGGNTEAFFGQGTRLTVV.